This T cell receptor beta chain was retrieved from a study of blood T cell repertoires in COVID-19. For the study at large: Researchers got acute and convalescent COVID-19 samples from the United States, Italy and Spain. The cDNA or gDNA used as material had been derived from T cells, B-cell-depleted T cells, or PBMCs.

V lost 10 bases and J 7 bases, leaving 13 bases between the germline ends. CDR1 is MDHEN, CDR2 SYDVKM, per germline. CDR3 size: 12 residues. The repertoire was sequenced with immunoSEQ multiplex PCR; TCRdb's copy has only in-frame clones and lacks some. The data contain about 36,000 clones, roughly four fifths of them singletons. This TCR derives from a human donor in a cohort sampled during active or convalescent COVID-19. The donor label of this sample is uncertain. The chain joins TRBV28 to TRBJ1-4, with D maybe TRBD1 (5 bases). Sequencing was carried out using peripheral blood. The CDR3 reads CAIRQGLEKLFF. CDR3 DNA: TGTGCCATCCGCCAGGGTCTTGAAAAACTGTTTTTT.